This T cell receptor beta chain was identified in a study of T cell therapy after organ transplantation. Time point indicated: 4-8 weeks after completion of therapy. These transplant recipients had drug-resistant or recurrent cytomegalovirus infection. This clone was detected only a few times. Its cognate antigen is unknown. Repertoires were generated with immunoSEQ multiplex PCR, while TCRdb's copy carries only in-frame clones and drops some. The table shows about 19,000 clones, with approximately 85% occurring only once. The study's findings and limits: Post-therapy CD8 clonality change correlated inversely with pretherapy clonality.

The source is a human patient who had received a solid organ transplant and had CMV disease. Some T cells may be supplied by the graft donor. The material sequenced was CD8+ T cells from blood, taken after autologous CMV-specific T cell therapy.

The CDR3 protein is CASSQEGPGGQETQYF. CDR3 nucleotides: TGCGCCAGCAGCCAAGAAGGTCCGGGGGGCCAAGAGACCCAGTACTTC. The chain has TRBV4-1 and TRBJ2-5; 7 positions match TRBD2. This CDR3 has 16 amino acids. Germline-derived CDR1 and CDR2 are MGHRA and YSYEKL. The V segment lost 0 bases and the J segment 1 base; nucleotides outside the gene matches: 5.